Shown below are 3 T cell receptor beta chains from a single sample sequenced in a study of blood T cell repertoires in COVID-19. Using immunoSEQ multiplex PCR, the repertoire was profiled, and TCRdb retains in-frame clones only, with some absent. This repertoire shows around 290,000 clones, around nine tenths found once; its top ten account for about 2.7%. Specimen: PBMCs or T cells enriched from blood (not recorded which). The receptors stem from a young woman who had recovered from COVID-19.

This clone showed up just once. The rearrangement uses TRBV11-2 and TRBJ2-1, with TRBD2 matching over 9 bases. The CDR3 loop spans 14 amino acids. V lost 1 base and J lost 9; bases outside the gene matches: 4. CDR1 is SGHAT, CDR2 FQNNGV, per germline. CDR3 nucleotide sequence: TGTGCCAGCAGCTTAGGCGGGAGGGCAGGTGAGCAGTTCTTC. It encodes CASSLGGRAGEQFF.

This chain joins TRBV5-5 and TRBJ2-7; D is perhaps TRBD2 (6 bases). V was clipped by 7 bases and J by 2 bases, with 13 bases between them. Germline V lookup: CDR1 SGHKS, CDR2 YYEKEE (reference sequence). This CDR3 has 13 amino acids. The CDR3 bases are TGTGCCAGCTCTCTGCCGGGGGCCTACGAGCAGTACTTC. Translation: CASSLPGAYEQYF. Together with reference TRBV5-5 and TRBJ2-7, the CDR3 gives the full variable domain: DAGVTQSPTHLIKTRGQQVTLRCSPISGHKSVSWYQQVLGQGPQFIFQYYEKEERGRGNFPDRFSARQFPNYSSELNVNALLLGDSALYLCASSLPGAYEQYFGPGTRLTVT.

V is TRBV3-1 (or the pseudogene TRBV3-2) and J is TRBJ1-1; 10 positions agree with TRBD1. The CDR3 consists of 18 residues. Germline V lookup: CDR1 LGHDT, CDR2 YNNKEL (reference sequence). The V gene end was trimmed by 4 bases and the J gene end by 6 bases; junction bases not matched to a gene: 17. The CDR3 region is CASSPPQPRTGGVAEAFF. In nucleotides, the CDR3 is TGTGCCAGCAGCCCCCCCCAACCCAGGACAGGGGGGGTGGCTGAAGCTTTCTTT.